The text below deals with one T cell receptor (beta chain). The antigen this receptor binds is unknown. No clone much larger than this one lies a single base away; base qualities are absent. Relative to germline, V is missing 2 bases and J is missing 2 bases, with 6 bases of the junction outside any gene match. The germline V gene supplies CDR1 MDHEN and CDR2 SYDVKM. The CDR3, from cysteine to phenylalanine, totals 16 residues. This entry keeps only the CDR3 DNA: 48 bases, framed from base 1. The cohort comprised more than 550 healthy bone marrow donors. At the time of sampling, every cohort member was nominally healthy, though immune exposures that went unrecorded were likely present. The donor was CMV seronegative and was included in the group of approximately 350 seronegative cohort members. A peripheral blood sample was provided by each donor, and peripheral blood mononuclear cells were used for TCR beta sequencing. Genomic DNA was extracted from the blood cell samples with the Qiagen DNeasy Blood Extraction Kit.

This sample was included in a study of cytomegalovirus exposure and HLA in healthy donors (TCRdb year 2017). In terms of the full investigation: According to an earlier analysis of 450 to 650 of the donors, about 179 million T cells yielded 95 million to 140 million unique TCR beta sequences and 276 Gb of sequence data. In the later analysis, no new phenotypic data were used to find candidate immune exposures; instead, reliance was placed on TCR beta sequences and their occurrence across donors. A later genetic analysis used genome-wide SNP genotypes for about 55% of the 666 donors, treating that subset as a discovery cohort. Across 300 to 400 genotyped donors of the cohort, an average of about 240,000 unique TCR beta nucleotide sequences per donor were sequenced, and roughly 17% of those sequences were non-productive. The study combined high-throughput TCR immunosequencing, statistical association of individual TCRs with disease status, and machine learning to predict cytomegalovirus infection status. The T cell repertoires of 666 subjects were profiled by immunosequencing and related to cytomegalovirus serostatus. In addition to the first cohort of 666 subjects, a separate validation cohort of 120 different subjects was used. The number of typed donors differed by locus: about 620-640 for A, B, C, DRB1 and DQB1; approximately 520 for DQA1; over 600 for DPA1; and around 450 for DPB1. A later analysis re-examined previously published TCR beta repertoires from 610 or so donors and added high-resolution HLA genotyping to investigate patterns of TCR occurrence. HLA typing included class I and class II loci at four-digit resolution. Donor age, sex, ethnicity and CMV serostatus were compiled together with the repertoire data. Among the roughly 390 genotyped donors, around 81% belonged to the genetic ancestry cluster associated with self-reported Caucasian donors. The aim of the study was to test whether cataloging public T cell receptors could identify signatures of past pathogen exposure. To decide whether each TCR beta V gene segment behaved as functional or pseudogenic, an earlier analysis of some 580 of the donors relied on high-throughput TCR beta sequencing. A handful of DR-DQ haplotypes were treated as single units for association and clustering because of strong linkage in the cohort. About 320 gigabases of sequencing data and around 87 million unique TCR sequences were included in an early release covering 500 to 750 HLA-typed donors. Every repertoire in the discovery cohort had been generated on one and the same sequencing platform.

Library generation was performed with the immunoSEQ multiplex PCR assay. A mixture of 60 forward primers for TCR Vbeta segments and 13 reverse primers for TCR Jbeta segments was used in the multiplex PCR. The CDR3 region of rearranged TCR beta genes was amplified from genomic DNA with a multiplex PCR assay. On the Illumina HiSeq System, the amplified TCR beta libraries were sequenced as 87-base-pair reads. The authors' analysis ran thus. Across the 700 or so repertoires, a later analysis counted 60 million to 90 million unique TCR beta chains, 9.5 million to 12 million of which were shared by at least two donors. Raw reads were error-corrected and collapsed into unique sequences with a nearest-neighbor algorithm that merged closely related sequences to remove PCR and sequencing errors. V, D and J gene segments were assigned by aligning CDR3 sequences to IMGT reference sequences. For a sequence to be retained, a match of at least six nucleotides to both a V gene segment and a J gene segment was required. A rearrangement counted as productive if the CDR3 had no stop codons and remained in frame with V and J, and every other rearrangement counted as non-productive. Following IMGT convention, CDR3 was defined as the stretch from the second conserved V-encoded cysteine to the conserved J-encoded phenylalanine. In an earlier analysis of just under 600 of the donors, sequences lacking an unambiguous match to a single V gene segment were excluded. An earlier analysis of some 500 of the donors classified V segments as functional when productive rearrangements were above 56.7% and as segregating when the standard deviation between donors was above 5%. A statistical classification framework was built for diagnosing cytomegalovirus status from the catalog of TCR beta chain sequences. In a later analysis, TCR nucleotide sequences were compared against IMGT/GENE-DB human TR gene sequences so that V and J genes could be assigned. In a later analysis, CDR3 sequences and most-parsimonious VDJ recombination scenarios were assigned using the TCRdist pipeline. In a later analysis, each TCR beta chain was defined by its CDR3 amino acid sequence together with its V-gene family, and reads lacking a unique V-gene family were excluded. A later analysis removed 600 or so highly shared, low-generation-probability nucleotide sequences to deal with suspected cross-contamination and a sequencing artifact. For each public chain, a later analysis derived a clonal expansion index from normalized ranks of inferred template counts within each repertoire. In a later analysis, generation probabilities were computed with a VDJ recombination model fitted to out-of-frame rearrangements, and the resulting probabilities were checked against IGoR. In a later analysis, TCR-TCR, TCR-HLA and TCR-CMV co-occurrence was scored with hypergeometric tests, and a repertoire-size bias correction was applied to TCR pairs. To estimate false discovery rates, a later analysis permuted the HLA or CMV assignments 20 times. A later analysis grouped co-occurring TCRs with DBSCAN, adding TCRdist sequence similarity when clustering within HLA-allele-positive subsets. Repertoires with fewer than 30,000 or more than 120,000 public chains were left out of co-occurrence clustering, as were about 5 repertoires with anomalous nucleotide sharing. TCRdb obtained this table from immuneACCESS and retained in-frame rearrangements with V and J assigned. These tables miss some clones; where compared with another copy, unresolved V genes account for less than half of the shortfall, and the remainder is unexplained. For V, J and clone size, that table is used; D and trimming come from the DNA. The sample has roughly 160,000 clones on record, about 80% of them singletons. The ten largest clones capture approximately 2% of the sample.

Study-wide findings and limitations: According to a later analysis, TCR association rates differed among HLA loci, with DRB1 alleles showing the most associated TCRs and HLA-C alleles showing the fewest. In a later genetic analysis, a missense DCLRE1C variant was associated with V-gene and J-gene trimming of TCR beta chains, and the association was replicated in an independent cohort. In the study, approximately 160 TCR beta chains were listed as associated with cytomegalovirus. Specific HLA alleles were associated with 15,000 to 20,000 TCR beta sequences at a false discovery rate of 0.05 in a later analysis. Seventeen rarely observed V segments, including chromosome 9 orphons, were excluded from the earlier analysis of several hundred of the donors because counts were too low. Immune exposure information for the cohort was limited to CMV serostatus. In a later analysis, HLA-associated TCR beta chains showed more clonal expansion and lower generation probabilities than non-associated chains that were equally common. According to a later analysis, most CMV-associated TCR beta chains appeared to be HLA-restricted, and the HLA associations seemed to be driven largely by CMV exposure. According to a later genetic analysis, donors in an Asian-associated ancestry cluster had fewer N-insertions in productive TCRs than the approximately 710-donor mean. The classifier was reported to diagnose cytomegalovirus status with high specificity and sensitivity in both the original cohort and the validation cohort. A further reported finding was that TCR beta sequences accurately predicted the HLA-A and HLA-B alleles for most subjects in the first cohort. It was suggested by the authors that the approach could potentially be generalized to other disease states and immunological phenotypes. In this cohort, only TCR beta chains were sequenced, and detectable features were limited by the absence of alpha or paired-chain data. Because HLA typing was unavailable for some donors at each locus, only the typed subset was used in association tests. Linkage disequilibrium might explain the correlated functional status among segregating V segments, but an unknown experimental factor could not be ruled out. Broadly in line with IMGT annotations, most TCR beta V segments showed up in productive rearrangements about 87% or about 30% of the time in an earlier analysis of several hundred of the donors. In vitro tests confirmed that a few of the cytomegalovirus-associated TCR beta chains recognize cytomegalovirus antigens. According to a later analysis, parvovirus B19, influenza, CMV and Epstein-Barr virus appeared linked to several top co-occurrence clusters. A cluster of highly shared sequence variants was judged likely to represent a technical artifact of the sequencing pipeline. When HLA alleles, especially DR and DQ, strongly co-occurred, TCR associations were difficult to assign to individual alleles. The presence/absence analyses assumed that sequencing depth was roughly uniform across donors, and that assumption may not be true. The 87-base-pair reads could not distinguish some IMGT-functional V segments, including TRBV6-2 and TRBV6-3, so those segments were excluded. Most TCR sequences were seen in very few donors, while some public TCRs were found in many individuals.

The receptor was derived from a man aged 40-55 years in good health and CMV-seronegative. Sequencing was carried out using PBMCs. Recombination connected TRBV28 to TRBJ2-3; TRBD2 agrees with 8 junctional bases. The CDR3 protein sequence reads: CASSLAREGPTDTQYF. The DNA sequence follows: TGTGCCAGCAGTTTAGCACGGGAGGGCCCCACAGATACGCAGTATTTT.